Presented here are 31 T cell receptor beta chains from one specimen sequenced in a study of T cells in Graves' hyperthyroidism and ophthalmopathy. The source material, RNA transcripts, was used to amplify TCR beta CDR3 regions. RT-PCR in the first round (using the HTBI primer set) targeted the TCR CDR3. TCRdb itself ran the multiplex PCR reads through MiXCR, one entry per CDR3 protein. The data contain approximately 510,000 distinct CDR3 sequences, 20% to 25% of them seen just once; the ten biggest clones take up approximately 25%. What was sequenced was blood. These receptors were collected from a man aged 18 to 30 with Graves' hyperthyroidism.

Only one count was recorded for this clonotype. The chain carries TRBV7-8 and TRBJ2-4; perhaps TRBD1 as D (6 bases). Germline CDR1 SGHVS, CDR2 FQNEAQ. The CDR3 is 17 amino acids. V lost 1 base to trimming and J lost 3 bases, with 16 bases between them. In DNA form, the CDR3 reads TGTGCCAGCAGCTTAGTTGCAGGGGTGGAGGACAAAAACATTCAGTACTTC. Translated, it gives CASSLVAGVEDKNIQYF.

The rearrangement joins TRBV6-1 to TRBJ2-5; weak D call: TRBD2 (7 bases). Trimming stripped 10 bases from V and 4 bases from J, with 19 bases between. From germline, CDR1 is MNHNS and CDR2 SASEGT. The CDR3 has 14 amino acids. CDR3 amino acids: CATTVGGRRETQYF. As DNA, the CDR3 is TGTGCCACGACGGTGGGGGGGCGTAGAGAGACCCAGTACTTC.

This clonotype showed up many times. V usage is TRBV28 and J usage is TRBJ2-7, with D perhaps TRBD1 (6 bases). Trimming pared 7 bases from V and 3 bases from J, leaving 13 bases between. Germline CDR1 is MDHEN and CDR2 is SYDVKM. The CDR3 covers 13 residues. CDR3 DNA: TGTGCCAGCACTCCCACAGGGTTCTACGAGCAGTACTTC. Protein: CASTPTGFYEQYF.

The DNA for the CDR3 is TGTGCCAGCAGCCAAGAGAGGGACAGGGGTGGCTACACCTTC. Its translation: CASSQERDRGGYTF. The V gene is TRBV4-2, the J gene TRBJ1-2; 10 bases map to TRBD1. The J segment lost 7 bases and the V segment lost 0 bases, leaving 2 bases of the junction unmatched. Germline lookup yields CDR1 LGHNA and CDR2 YNFKEQ. This CDR3 spans 14 amino acids.

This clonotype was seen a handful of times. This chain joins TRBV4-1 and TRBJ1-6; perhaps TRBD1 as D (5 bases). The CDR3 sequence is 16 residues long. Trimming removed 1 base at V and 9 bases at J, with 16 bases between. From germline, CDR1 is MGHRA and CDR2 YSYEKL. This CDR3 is CASSQGGEGWISPLHF. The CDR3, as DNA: TGCGCCAGCAGCCAAGGAGGGGAGGGGTGGATTTCACCCCTCCACTTT.

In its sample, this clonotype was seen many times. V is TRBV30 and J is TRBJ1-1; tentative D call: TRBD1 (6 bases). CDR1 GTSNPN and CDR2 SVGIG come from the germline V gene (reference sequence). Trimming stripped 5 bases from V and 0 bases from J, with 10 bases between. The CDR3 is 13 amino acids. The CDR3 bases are TGTGCCTGGGCGGGGGACATGAACACTGAAGCTTTCTTT. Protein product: CAWAGDMNTEAFF.

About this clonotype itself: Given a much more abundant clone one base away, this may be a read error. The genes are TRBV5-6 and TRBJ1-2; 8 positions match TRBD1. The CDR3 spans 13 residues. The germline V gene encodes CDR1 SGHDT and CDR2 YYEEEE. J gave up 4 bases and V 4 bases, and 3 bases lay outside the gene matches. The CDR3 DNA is TGTGCCAGCAGCGACAGGGGCCCCTATGGCTACACCTTC. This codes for CASSDRGPYGYTF.

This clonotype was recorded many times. The CDR3 loop is CASSDPGQETQYF. CDR3 coding DNA: TGTGCCAGCAGTGACCCCGGGCAAGAGACCCAGTACTTC. V is TRBV6-1 and J is TRBJ2-5; D remains ambiguous. The CDR3 is 13 residues long. Trimming took 3 bases from V and 2 from J, leaving 7 bases between them. Germline CDR1 MNHNS, CDR2 SASEGT.

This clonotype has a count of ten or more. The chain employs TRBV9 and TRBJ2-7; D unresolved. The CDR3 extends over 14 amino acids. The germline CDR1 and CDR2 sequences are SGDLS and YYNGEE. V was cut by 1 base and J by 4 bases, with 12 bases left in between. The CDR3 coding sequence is TGTGCCAGCAGCGTATCAGATTATGCTTACGAGCAGTACTTC. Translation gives CASSVSDYAYEQYF.

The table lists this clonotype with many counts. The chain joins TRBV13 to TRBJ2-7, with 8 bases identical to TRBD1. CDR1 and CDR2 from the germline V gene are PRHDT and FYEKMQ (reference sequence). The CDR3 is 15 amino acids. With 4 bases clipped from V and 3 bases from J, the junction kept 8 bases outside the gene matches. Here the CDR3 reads CASSSSGQGHYEQYF. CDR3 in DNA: TGTGCCAGCAGCTCCTCCGGACAGGGCCACTACGAGCAGTACTTC.

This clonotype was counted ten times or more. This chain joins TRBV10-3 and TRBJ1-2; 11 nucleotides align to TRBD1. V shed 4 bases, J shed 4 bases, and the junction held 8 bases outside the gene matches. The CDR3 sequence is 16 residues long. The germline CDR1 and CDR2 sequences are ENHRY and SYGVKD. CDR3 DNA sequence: TGTGCCATCAGTGGGGGACAGGGGGACAAGGGCTATGGCTACACCTTC. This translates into CAISGGQGDKGYGYTF.

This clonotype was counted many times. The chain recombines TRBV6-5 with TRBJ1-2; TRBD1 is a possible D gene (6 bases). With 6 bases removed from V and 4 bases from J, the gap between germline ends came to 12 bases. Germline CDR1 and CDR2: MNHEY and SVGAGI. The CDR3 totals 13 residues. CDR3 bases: TGTGCCAGCAGATCACAGGGACGCTATGGCTACACCTTC. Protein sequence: CASRSQGRYGYTF.

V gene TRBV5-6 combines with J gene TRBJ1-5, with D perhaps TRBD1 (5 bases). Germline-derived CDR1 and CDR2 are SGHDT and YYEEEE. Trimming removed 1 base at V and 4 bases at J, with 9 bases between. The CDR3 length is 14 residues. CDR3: CASSLFAGNQPQHF. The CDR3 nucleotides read TGTGCCAGCAGCTTGTTCGCAGGGAATCAGCCCCAGCATTTT.

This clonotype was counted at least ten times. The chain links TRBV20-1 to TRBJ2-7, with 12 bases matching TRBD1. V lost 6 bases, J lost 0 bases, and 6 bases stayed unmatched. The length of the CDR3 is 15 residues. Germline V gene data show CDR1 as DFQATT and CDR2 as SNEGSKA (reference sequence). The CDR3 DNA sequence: TGCAGTGCCGAGGGACAGGGGGCAAGCTCCTACGAGCAGTACTTC. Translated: CSAEGQGASSYEQYF.

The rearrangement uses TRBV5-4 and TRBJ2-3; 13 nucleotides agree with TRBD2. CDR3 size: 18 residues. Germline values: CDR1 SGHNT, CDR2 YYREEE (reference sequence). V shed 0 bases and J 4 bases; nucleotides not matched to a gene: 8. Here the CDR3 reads CASSLARTSGGGADTQYF. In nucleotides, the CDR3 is TGTGCCAGCAGCTTGGCGAGGACTAGCGGGGGCGGGGCAGATACGCAGTATTTT.

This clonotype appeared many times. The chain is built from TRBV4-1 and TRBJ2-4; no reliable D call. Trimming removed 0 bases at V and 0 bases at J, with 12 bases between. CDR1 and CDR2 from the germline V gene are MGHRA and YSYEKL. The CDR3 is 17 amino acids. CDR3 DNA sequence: TGCGCCAGCAGCCAAGAAAGGGCCAGGATAGCCAAAAACATTCAGTACTTC. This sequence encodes CASSQERARIAKNIQYF.

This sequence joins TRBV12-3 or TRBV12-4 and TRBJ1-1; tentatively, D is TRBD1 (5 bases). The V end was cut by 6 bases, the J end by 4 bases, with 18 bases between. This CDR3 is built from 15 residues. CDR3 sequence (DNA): TGTGCCAGCAGACCCGCCGGGACCAGGGCCACTGAAGCTTTCTTT. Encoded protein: CASRPAGTRATEAFF.

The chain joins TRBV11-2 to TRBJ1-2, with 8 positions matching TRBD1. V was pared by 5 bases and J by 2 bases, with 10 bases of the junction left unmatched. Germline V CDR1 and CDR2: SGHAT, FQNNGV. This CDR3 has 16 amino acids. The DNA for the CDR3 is TGTGCCAGCAGCACTTCTCGGACAGGGACCAACTATGGCTACACCTTC. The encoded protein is CASSTSRTGTNYGYTF.

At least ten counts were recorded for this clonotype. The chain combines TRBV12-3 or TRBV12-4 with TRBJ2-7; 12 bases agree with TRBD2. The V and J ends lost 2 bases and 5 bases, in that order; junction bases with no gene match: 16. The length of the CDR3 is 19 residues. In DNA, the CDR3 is TGTGCCAGCAGTTTATATGCCCGGGGGCTAGCGGGGGGGCTTAACGAGCAGTACTTC. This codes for CASSLYARGLAGGLNEQYF.

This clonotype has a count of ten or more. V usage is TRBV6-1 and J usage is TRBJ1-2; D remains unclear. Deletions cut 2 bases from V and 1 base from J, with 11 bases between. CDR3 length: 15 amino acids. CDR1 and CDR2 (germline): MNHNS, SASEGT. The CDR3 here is CASSESWGNNYGYTF. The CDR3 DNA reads TGTGCCAGCAGTGAAAGCTGGGGAAATAACTATGGCTACACCTTC.

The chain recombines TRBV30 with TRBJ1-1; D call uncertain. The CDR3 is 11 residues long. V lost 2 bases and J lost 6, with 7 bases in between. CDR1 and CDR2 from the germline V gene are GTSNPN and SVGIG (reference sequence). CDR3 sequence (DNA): TGTGCCTGGAGTCGGGGATCTGAAGCTTTCTTT. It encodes CAWSRGSEAFF.

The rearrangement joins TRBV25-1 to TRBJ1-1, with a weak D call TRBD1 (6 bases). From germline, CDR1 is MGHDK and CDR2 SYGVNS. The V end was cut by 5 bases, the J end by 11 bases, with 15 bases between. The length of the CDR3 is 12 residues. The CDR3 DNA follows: TGTGCCAGCAGTCCGTCACAGGGCCGGGCTTTCTTT. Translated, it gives CASSPSQGRAFF.

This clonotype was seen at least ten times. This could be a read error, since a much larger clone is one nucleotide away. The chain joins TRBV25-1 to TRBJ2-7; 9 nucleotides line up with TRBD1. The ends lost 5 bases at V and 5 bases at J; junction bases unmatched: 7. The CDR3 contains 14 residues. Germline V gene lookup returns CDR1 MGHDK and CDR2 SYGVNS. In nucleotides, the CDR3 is TGTGCCAGCAGTTCCGGGACAGGGTCCCACGAGCAGTACTTC. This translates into CASSSGTGSHEQYF.

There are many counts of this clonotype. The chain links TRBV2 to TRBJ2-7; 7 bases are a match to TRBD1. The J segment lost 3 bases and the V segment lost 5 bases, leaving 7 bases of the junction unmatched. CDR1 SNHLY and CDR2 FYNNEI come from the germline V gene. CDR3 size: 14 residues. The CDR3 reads CASSSPGQNYEQYF. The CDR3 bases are TGTGCCAGCAGTTCCCCGGGACAGAACTACGAGCAGTACTTC.

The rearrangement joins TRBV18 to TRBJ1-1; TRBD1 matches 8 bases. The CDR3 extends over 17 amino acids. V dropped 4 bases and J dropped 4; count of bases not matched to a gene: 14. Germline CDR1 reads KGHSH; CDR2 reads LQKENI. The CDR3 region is CASSLFGQGAEITEAFF. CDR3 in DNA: TGTGCCAGCTCACTCTTTGGGCAGGGGGCTGAGATCACTGAAGCTTTCTTT.

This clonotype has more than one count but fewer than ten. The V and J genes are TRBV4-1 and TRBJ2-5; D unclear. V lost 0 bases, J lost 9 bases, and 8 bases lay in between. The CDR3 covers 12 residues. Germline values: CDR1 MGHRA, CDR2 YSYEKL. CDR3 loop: CASSQDQTSQYF. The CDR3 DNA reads TGCGCCAGCAGCCAAGATCAGACCTCCCAGTACTTC.

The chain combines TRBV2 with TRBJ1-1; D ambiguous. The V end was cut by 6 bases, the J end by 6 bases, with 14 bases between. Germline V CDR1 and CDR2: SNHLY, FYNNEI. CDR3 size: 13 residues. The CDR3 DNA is TGTGCCAGCAGGCCCCATTGGGAGGCTGAAGCTTTCTTT. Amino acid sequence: CASRPHWEAEAFF.

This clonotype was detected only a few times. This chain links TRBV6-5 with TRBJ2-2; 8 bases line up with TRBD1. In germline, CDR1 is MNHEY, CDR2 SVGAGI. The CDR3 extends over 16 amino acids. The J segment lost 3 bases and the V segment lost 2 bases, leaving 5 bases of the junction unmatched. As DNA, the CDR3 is TGTGCCAGCAGTTACGGAGGACAGGGTTACACCGGGGAGCTGTTTTTT. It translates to CASSYGGQGYTGELFF.

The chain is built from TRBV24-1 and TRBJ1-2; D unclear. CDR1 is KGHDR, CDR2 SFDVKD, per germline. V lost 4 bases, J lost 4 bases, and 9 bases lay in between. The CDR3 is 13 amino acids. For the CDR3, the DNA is TGTGCCACCAGTGACGCCTCCGTCTATGGCTACACCTTC. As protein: CATSDASVYGYTF.

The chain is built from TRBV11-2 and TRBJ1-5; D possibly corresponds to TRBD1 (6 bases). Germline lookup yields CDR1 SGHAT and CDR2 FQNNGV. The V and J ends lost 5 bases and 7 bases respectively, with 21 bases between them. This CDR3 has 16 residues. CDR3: CASSPRGGQGRQPQHF. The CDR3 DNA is TGTGCCAGCAGCCCAAGGGGCGGGCAGGGGAGACAGCCCCAGCATTTT.

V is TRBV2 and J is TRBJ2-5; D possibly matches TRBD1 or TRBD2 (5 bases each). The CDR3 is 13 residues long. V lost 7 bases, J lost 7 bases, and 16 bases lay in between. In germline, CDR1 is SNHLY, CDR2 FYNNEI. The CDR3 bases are TGTGCCAGCACAGGGAGCCGGGAAGGGACCCAGTACTTC. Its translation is CASTGSREGTQYF.